The sequence of this T cell receptor (beta chain) was determined in a study of blood T cell repertoires in COVID-19. Background on the study: In each case, the material was cDNA or gDNA derived from T cells, B-cell-depleted T cells, or PBMCs.

The CDR3 has 19 residues. Germline CDR1 SGHDN, CDR2 FVKESK. V was pared by 2 bases and J by 5 bases, with 27 bases between. Source study methods: Estimates of nucleated cell counts were drawn from the amplification of reference gene primers. The assay was immunoSEQ multiplex PCR, and TCRdb's table has in-frame clones only and misses some. Clonal size and the V and J genes are those of that table, whereas D and trimming came from the DNA. Of some 150,000 clones in the sample, 70% to 90% are singletons; the top ten hold around 5.4%. Sequenced sample: peripheral blood. The chain joins TRBV14 to TRBJ2-5, with TRBD2 as a possible D gene (7 bases). This receptor was taken from a human donor in a cohort sampled during active COVID-19. CDR3 DNA sequence: TGTGCCAGCAGCCAACTCGGACAGTTCGGGAGGCTGGGGTCGGAGACCCAGTACTTC. Its protein is CASSQLGQFGRLGSETQYF.